Below, 19 T cell receptor beta chains from the same sample are listed, as sequenced in a study of cytomegalovirus exposure and HLA in healthy donors. Primers: 60 Vbeta forward and 13 Jbeta reverse. Here immunoSEQ multiplex PCR was the method, and the copy in TCRdb shows in-frame clones only, minus some. The repertoire holds some 190,000 clones, with around 76% as singletons. Sequences were obtained from PBMCs. All receptors derive from a man between 40 and 49 years old in good health and CMV-seronegative.

The chain recombines TRBV27 with TRBJ1-1; possibly TRBD1 for D (5 bases). Trimming stripped 5 bases from V and 4 bases from J, with 14 bases between. From germline, CDR1 is MNHEY and CDR2 SMNVEV (reference sequence). This CDR3 comprises 14 residues. The CDR3 DNA is TGTGCCAGCAGTGTCCAGGGAAAACGCACTGAAGCTTTCTTT. As protein: CASSVQGKRTEAFF.

The rearrangement uses TRBV5-6 and TRBJ2-2; D is undetermined. Trimming cost V 0 bases and J 4 bases, with 16 bases left between them. Germline V lookup: CDR1 SGHDT, CDR2 YYEEEE. CDR3 length: 17 residues. The CDR3 DNA follows: TGTGCCAGCAGCTTGGGTGGCCCAGTTCTCCCCACCGGGGAGCTGTTTTTT. It specifies CASSLGGPVLPTGELFF.

The chain couples TRBV4-1 to TRBJ1-5; D is unresolved. The germline V and J ends were trimmed by 1 base and 2 bases, with 9 bases remaining between them. Looked up from germline, CDR1 is MGHRA and CDR2 is YSYEKL. The CDR3 extends over 15 amino acids. In DNA, the CDR3 is TGCGCCAGCAGCCAAGGGGAGCGGGGCAATCAGCCCCAGCATTTT. This translates into CASSQGERGNQPQHF.

This clone was found once. This sequence joins TRBV7-2 and TRBJ2-1, with 13 bases matching TRBD2. This CDR3 comprises 19 residues. V lost 3 bases to trimming and J lost 2 bases; unmatched junction nucleotides: 10. Looked up from germline, CDR1 is SGHTA and CDR2 is FQGNSA. DNA of the CDR3: TGTGCCAGCAGCTTGCGGACTAGCGGGAGTACGGGCGCCTACAATGAGCAGTTCTTC. This codes for CASSLRTSGSTGAYNEQFF.

J is TRBJ1-5 and V is TRBV6-6, with TRBD1 identical over 7 bases. Germline V gene lookup returns CDR1 MNHNY and CDR2 SVGAGI (reference sequence). Trimming cost V 6 bases and J 0 bases; bases outside gene matches: 8. CDR3 length: 16 amino acids. The CDR3 is CASRGTEGHSNQPQHF. The CDR3 DNA reads TGTGCCAGCAGGGGGACAGAGGGGCATAGCAATCAGCCCCAGCATTTT.

The chain carries TRBV12-5 and TRBJ2-1; 7 bases fit TRBD2. The CDR3 spans 16 residues. The V gene end was trimmed by 3 bases and the J gene end by 6 bases; junction bases not matched to a gene: 11. Germline V gives CDR1 LGHNT, CDR2 FRNRAP. Here the CDR3 reads CASGFPHSTSFNEQFF. The CDR3 DNA reads as TGTGCTAGTGGTTTTCCCCACTCGACTAGCTTCAATGAGCAGTTCTTC.

The V gene is TRBV5-1, the J gene TRBJ2-7; possible D gene TRBD2, 6 bases. The V and J ends lost 6 bases and 3 bases respectively, with 16 bases between them. This CDR3 contains 14 residues. Germline V gene sequence: CDR1 SGHRS, CDR2 YFSETQ. The CDR3 protein is CASIPVAGSYEQYF. The DNA of the CDR3 is TGCGCCAGCATCCCGGTGGCGGGAAGCTACGAGCAGTACTTC. Looking up the rest from reference TRBV5-1 and TRBJ2-7 gives the full variable domain: KAGVTQTPRYLIKTRGQQVTLSCSPISGHRSVSWYQQTPGQGLQFLFEYFSETQRNKGNFPGRFSGRQFSNSRSEMNVSTLELGDSALYLCASIPVAGSYEQYFGPGTRLTVT.

This clone was detected only a few times. V is TRBV11-3 and J is TRBJ2-5, with D possibly being TRBD2 (6 bases). Germline V lookup: CDR1 SGHNT, CDR2 YENEEA. The CDR3 extends over 15 amino acids. V lost 3 bases, J lost 7 bases, and 18 bases lay in between. CDR3 coding DNA: TGTGCCAGCAGCTTTCTGTACGGAGGGGATCGGACCCAGTACTTC. It translates to CASSFLYGGDRTQYF.

This chain connects TRBV29-1 to TRBJ2-3, with TRBD1 as a possible D gene (5 bases). Germline V lookup: CDR1 SQVTM, CDR2 ANQGSEA. The length of the CDR3 is 14 residues. V was trimmed by 1 base and J by 6 bases, leaving 14 bases between them. This CDR3 is CSVEGGGGYDTQYF. Here the CDR3 DNA reads TGCAGCGTTGAAGGGGGCGGTGGTTATGATACGCAGTATTTT.

The J gene is TRBJ1-5, the V gene TRBV4-3; TRBD1 is a possible D gene (5 bases). The V and J ends lost 4 bases and 7 bases respectively, with 17 bases between them. Germline-derived CDR1 and CDR2 are LGHNA and YSLEER. The CDR3 sequence is 15 residues long. Here the CDR3 reads CASSPGRARAQPQHF. Here the CDR3 DNA reads TGCGCCAGCAGCCCCGGGAGGGCCAGGGCCCAGCCCCAGCATTTT.

This rearrangement joins TRBV19 to TRBJ1-2, with TRBD1 matching over 10 bases. Trimming cost V 9 bases and J 0 bases; bases outside gene matches: 7. Germline V lookup: CDR1 LNHDA, CDR2 SQIVND (reference sequence). The CDR3 contains 15 residues. The CDR3 spells CASRDRGTSNYGYTF. In DNA form, the CDR3 reads TGTGCCAGCCGGGACAGGGGAACCTCTAACTATGGCTACACCTTC. The full variable domain, rest sourced from reference TRBV19 and TRBJ1-2, is DGGITQSPKYLFRKEGQNVTLSCEQNLNHDAMYWYRQDPGQGLRLIYYSQIVNDFQKGDIAEGYSVSREKKESFPLTVTSAQKNPTAFYLCASRDRGTSNYGYTFGSGTRLTVV.

V gene TRBV18 combines with J gene TRBJ1-5, with no clear D. Germline V CDR1 and CDR2: KGHSH, LQKENI. V was cut by 2 bases and J by 7 bases, with 15 bases left in between. CDR3 length: 15 amino acids. The CDR3 nucleotides read TGTGCCAGCTCACCATCAAAAACGGGTCGGCAGCCCCAGCATTTT. Translation gives CASSPSKTGRQPQHF.

This chain connects TRBV28 to TRBJ1-1; 12 nucleotides agree with TRBD1. The CDR3 is made up of 17 amino acids. CDR1 is MDHEN, CDR2 SYDVKM, per germline. With 7 bases clipped from V and 3 bases from J, the junction kept 12 bases outside the gene matches. The CDR3 coding sequence is TGTGCCAGCATGAGTGGTGGGACAGGGGGCTCGGACACTGAAGCTTTCTTT. This encodes CASMSGGTGGSDTEAFF. Based on the CDR3 plus reference TRBV28 and TRBJ1-1, the full variable domain is DVKVTQSSRYLVKRTGEKVFLECVQDMDHENMFWYRQDPGLGLRLIYFSYDVKMKEKGDIPEGYSVSREKKERFSLILESASTNQTSMYLCASMSGGTGGSDTEAFFGQGTRLTVV.

V is TRBV4-1 and J is TRBJ2-7; TRBD1 matches at 9 bases. Germline V gene data show CDR1 as MGHRA and CDR2 as YSYEKL. V lost 0 bases to trimming and J lost 6 bases; unmatched junction nucleotides: 3. The CDR3 length is 14 residues. The CDR3 nucleotides are TGCGCCAGCAGCCAAGATGGGACAGGGATCGAGCAGTACTTC. It translates to CASSQDGTGIEQYF.

The chain has TRBV9 and TRBJ2-2, with TRBD2 matching over 11 bases. V shed 6 bases, J shed 13 bases, and the junction held 11 bases outside the gene matches. This CDR3 region has 14 residues. Per germline, CDR1 SGDLS and CDR2 YYNGEE. The CDR3, as DNA: TGTGCCAGCACGGCCGGACTAGCGGGTTTGGGGCTGTTTTTT. Its protein product is CASTAGLAGLGLFF.

J is TRBJ2-2 and V is TRBV19; D perhaps matches TRBD2 (6 bases). With 6 bases removed from V and 7 bases from J, the gap between germline ends came to 21 bases. CDR1 and CDR2 from the germline V gene are LNHDA and SQIVND (reference sequence). CDR3 size: 16 residues. CDR3 protein: CASRVPGVGFGGELFF. The CDR3 DNA is TGTGCCAGTAGGGTCCCGGGGGTCGGGTTCGGCGGGGAGCTGTTTTTT. Full variable domain (outside the CDR3, taken from reference TRBV19 and TRBJ2-2): DGGITQSPKYLFRKEGQNVTLSCEQNLNHDAMYWYRQDPGQGLRLIYYSQIVNDFQKGDIAEGYSVSREKKESFPLTVTSAQKNPTAFYLCASRVPGVGFGGELFFGEGSRLTVL.

This chain connects TRBV30 to TRBJ2-5, with 9 bases identical to TRBD2. The V segment lost 8 bases and the J segment 3 bases; nucleotides outside the gene matches: 4. The CDR3 consists of 12 residues. Germline V gives CDR1 GTSNPN, CDR2 SVGIG (reference sequence). CDR3 sequence: CAAGGGEETQYF. CDR3 bases: TGTGCCGCAGGCGGGGGGGAAGAGACCCAGTACTTC.

The chain couples TRBV28 to TRBJ2-5; D remains unclear. The CDR3 is made up of 11 amino acids. V lost 6 bases, J lost 5 bases, and 7 bases lay in between. CDR1 and CDR2 (germline): MDHEN, SYDVKM. CDR3 in amino acids: CASRSRETQYF. The CDR3 DNA follows: TGTGCCAGCAGGTCCAGGGAGACCCAGTACTTC.

The V gene is TRBV5-1, the J gene TRBJ2-7; D perhaps matches TRBD1 (7 bases). There are 15 residues in the CDR3. Germline V CDR1 and CDR2: SGHRS, YFSETQ. Trimming removed 4 bases from V and 2 bases from J, with 16 bases in between. The CDR3 loop is CASSPGGGGAYEQYF. As DNA, the CDR3 is TGCGCCAGCAGCCCTGGTGGAGGGGGCGCCTACGAGCAGTACTTC.